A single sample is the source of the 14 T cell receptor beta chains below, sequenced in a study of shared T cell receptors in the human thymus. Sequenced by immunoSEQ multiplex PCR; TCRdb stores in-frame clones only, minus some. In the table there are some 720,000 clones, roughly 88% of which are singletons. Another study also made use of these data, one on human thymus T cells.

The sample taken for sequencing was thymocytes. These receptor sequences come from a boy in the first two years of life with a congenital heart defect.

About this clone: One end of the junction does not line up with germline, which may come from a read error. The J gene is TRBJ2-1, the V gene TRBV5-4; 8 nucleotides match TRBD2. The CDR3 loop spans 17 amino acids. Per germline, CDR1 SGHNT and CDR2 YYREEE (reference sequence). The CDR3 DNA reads TGTGCCAACAGCTTGGTTTTGCGGGAGGTGAAAAACAATGAGCAGTTCTTC. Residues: CANSLVLREVKNNEQFF.

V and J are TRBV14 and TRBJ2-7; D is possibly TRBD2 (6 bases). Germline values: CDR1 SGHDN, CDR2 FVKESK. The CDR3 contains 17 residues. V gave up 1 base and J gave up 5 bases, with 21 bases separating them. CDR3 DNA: TGTGCCAGCAGCCAAGCGGGGCTAGCGAGATTCAGGGACGAGCAGTACTTC. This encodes CASSQAGLARFRDEQYF. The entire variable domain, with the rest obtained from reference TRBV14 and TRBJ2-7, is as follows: EAGVTQFPSHSVIEKGQTVTLRCDPISGHDNLYWYRRVMGKEIKFLLHFVKESKQDESGMPNNRFLAERTGGTYSTLKVQPAELEDSGVYFCASSQAGLARFRDEQYFGPGTRLTVT.

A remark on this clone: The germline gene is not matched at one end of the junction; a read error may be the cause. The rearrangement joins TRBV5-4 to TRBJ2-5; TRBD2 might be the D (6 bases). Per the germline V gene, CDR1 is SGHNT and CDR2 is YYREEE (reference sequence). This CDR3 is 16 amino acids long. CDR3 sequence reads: CASRLDPAGGQETQYF. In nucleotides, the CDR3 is TGTGCCAGCAGATTGGATCCAGCGGGCGGCCAAGAGACCCAGTACTTC.

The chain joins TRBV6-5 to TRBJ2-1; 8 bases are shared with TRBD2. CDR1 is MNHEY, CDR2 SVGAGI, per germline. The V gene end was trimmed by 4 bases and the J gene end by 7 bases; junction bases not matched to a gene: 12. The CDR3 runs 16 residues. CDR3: CASSLENSGTRNEQFF. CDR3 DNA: TGTGCCAGCAGTTTAGAAAACTCCGGGACTAGAAATGAGCAGTTCTTC.

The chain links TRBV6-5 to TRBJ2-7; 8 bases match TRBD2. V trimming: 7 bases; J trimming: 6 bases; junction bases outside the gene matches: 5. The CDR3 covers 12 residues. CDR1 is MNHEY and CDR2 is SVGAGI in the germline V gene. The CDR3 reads CASIGGGREQYF. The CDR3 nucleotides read TGTGCCAGCATCGGGGGGGGCCGCGAGCAGTACTTC.

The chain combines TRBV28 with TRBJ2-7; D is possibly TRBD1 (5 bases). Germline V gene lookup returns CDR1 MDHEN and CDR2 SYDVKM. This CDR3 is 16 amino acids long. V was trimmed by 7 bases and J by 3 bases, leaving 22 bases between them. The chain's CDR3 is CASKGRVKRLDYEQYF. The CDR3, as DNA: TGTGCCAGCAAGGGCAGGGTCAAAAGACTGGACTACGAGCAGTACTTC.

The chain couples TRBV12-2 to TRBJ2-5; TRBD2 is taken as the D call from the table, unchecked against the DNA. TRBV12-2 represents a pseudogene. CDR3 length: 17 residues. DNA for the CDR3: TGTGCAAGTCCCCTCCCTCGGGAGCGGGAGGGCCCAGAGACCCAGTACTTC. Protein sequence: CASPLPREREGPETQYF.

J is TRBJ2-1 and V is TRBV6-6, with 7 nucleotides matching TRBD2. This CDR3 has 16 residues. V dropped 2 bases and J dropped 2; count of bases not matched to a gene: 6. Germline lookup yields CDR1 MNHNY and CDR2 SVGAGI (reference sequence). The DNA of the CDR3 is TGTGCCAGCAGTTACGAATTAGCGGGCACCTACAATGAGCAGTTCTTC. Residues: CASSYELAGTYNEQFF.

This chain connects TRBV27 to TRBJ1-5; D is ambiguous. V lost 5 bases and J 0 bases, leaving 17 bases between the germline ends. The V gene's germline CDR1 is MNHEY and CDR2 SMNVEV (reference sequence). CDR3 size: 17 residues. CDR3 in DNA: TGTGCCAGCAGTAGGACTCCTAACCCATATAGCAATCAGCCCCAGCATTTT. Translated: CASSRTPNPYSNQPQHF.

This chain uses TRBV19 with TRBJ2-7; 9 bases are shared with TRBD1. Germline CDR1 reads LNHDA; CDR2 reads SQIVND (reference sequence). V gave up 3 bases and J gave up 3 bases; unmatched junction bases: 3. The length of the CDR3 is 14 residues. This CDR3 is CASSMRTGVYEQYF. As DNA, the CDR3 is TGTGCCAGTAGTATGCGGACAGGGGTCTACGAGCAGTACTTC.

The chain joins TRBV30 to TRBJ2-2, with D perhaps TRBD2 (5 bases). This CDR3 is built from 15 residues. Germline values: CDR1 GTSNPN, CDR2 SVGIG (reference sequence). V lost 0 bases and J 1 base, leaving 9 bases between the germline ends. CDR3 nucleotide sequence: TGTGCCTGGAGTGTTGTAGGACTGAACACCGGGGAGCTGTTTTTT. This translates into CAWSVVGLNTGELFF. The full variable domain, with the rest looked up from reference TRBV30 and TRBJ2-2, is SQTIHQWPATLVQPVGSPLSLECTVEGTSNPNLYWYRQAAGRGLQLLFYSVGIGQISSEVPQNLSASRPQDRQFILSSKKLLLSDSGFYLCAWSVVGLNTGELFFGEGSRLTVL.

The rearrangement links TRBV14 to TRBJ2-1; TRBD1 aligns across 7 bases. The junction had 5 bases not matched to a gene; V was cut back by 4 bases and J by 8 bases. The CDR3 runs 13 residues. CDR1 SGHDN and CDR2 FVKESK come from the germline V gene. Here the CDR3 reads CASSLNDRDEQFF. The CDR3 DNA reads TGTGCCAGCAGCCTTAACGACAGGGATGAGCAGTTCTTC.

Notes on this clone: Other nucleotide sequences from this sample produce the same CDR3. The CDR3 DNA follows: TGCGCCAGCAGCCAAGATGGGACTAGCGGGAGAAATGAGCAGTTCTTC. This gives the protein CASSQDGTSGRNEQFF. This chain links TRBV4-3 with TRBJ2-1; TRBD2 agrees at 14 bases. The V gene end was trimmed by 0 bases and the J gene end by 7 bases; junction bases not matched to a gene: 2. CDR3 length: 16 amino acids. From germline, CDR1 is LGHNA and CDR2 YSLEER.

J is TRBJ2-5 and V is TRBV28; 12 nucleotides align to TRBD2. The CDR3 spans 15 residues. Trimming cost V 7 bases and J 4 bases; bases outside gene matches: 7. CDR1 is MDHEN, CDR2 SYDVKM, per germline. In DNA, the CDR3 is TGTGCCAGCACCGACCGGGGACTAGCGGGAGAGACCCAGTACTTC. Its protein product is CASTDRGLAGETQYF.